These 17 T cell receptor beta chains were all obtained from the same sample, sequenced in a study of T-cell reconstitution after alpha-beta-depleted transplantation in children. Researchers prepared the TCRbeta library using unique molecular identifiers, the study reports. TCRdb itself ran the PCR reads through MiXCR, one entry per CDR3 protein. The table lists about 400,000 distinct CDR3 sequences, 20% of them singletons, with approximately 3.9% in the top ten. The sample here was PBMCs from the stem cell graft donor, taken from the stem cell graft. The receptors here all came from a human donor who donated a stem cell graft to a child with acute myeloid leukemia.

The chain carries TRBV20-1 and TRBJ1-1, with D uncertain. The V end lost 6 bases, the J end lost 2 bases, and 16 bases lay between the germline ends. Germline lookup yields CDR1 DFQATT and CDR2 SNEGSKA (reference sequence). The CDR3 totals 14 residues. CDR3 amino acids: CSATRWQVNTEAFF. DNA of the CDR3: TGCAGTGCAACCCGGTGGCAGGTTAACACTGAAGCTTTCTTT.

V gene TRBV7-6 combines with J gene TRBJ1-3, with a weak D call TRBD1 (5 bases). Germline CDR1 is SGHVS and CDR2 is FNYEAQ. This CDR3 is 15 amino acids long. V lost 0 bases, J lost 4 bases, and 10 bases lay in between. CDR3 in amino acids: CASSLARSGGNTIYF. In DNA, the CDR3 is TGTGCCAGCAGCTTAGCGCGATCAGGGGGAAACACCATATATTTT.

This clonotype was seen repeatedly, ten times or more. The chain carries TRBV20-1 and TRBJ2-7; perhaps D is TRBD1 or TRBD2 (5 bases each). The CDR3 length is 12 residues. The V gene lost 6 bases and the J gene lost 5 bases, with 14 bases spanning the gap. Per the germline V gene, CDR1 is DFQATT and CDR2 is SNEGSKA (reference sequence). The chain's CDR3 is CSASGTWDEQYF. The CDR3, as DNA: TGCAGTGCGTCCGGGACGTGGGACGAGCAGTACTTC.

J is TRBJ1-5 and V is TRBV28; 11 positions agree with TRBD1. The CDR3 is made up of 16 amino acids. Germline V gene data show CDR1 as MDHEN and CDR2 as SYDVKM. V shed 5 bases and J 5 bases; nucleotides not matched to a gene: 8. The CDR3 region is CASSLRTGGAYQPQHF. CDR3 sequence (DNA): TGTGCCAGCAGTCTAAGGACAGGGGGCGCCTATCAGCCCCAGCATTTT.

This clonotype was seen ten or more times. A read error may be the cause here, since a much bigger clone is one base away. V and J are TRBV29-1 and TRBJ2-1; no definite D call. This CDR3 is 11 amino acids long. Germline loops: CDR1 SQVTM, CDR2 ANQGSEA. Trimming cost V 3 bases and J 2 bases, with 2 bases left between them. Here the CDR3 reads CSVDTYNEQFF. CDR3 DNA sequence: TGCAGCGTTGACACCTACAATGAGCAGTTCTTC.

This clonotype was found a few times. The chain carries TRBV20-1 and TRBJ2-5, with TRBD2 matching over 8 bases. The CDR3 consists of 13 residues. CDR1 and CDR2 (germline): DFQATT, SNEGSKA (reference sequence). Unmatched junction bases numbered 7, after V lost 5 bases and J lost 5 bases. The CDR3 nucleotides are TGCAGTGCTTACCGGGCGGGAGGCGAGACCCAGTACTTC. Amino acids: CSAYRAGGETQYF.

The rearrangement uses TRBV5-1 and TRBJ1-3; D gene uncertain. V lost 0 bases and J 0 bases, leaving 7 bases between the germline ends. The CDR3 loop spans 15 amino acids. Germline CDR1 SGHRS, CDR2 YFSETQ. CDR3 in DNA: TGCGCCAGCAGCTTGGCCTCCACCTCTGGAAACACCATATATTTT. As protein: CASSLASTSGNTIYF.

For this clonotype: A much larger clone sits a single nucleotide away, making a read error possible. The rearrangement joins TRBV20-1 to TRBJ2-7; 11 bases agree with TRBD2. Germline loops: CDR1 DFQATT, CDR2 SNEGSKA (reference sequence). This CDR3 spans 16 amino acids. The CDR3 DNA follows: TGCTGGGCACTAGCGGGGGACGGACCTAGCTCCTACGAGCAGTACTTC. Translating it yields CWALAGDGPSSYEQYF.

CDR3 loop: CASSPISGRVPYEQYF. DNA for the CDR3: TGTGCCAGCAGTCCGATTAGCGGGCGGGTACCCTACGAGCAGTACTTC. The rearrangement joins TRBV27 to TRBJ2-7; 7 bases agree with TRBD2. Germline V gene data show CDR1 as MNHEY and CDR2 as SMNVEV (reference sequence). Trimming cost V 5 bases and J 2 bases; bases outside gene matches: 12. The CDR3 loop spans 16 amino acids.

This clonotype was seen ten or more times. The chain combines TRBV12-3 or TRBV12-4 with TRBJ1-1; D gene ambiguous. The CDR3 loop spans 12 amino acids. Trimming removed 8 bases from V and 9 bases from J, with 16 bases in between. DNA for the CDR3: TGTGCCAGCCGAACGATGGCAGACAAAGCTTTCTTT. This codes for CASRTMADKAFF.

A few counts support this clonotype. The chain carries TRBV4-2 and TRBJ1-5; D remains ambiguous. Germline V gives CDR1 LGHNA, CDR2 YNFKEQ. The CDR3 contains 19 residues. Deletions cut 6 bases from V and 1 base from J, with 25 bases between. The DNA of the CDR3 is TGTGCCAGCAGGCACCTTCTGACACCGCGCCCCAGGAGCAATCAGCCCCAGCATTTT. This gives the protein CASRHLLTPRPRSNQPQHF.

This clonotype was found many times. The chain combines TRBV15 with TRBJ2-2; the match to TRBD1 covers 7 bases. From germline, CDR1 is LNHNV and CDR2 YYDKDF (reference sequence). The trim removed 2 bases at V and 5 bases at J, leaving 8 bases unmatched. There are 16 residues in the CDR3. In nucleotides, the CDR3 is TGTGCCACCAGCAGACCATCGACAGGGAGTACCGGGGAGCTGTTTTTT. Protein product: CATSRPSTGSTGELFF.

The CDR3 loop reads CSAAGGMQGNNQPQHF. The CDR3 DNA is TGCAGTGCTGCCGGGGGTATGCAGGGTAACAATCAGCCCCAGCATTTT. The rearrangement uses TRBV20-1 and TRBJ1-5; weak D call: TRBD1 (5 bases). CDR1 and CDR2 (germline): DFQATT, SNEGSKA (reference sequence). The length of the CDR3 is 16 residues. V was cut by 5 bases and J by 3 bases, with 20 bases left in between.

The chain couples TRBV7-9 to TRBJ2-3; D is perhaps TRBD2 (6 bases). This CDR3 spans 16 amino acids. The germline CDR1 and CDR2 sequences are SEHNR and FQNEAQ (reference sequence). V dropped 7 bases and J dropped 3 bases, with 20 bases sitting between them. In DNA form, the CDR3 reads TGTGCCAGCATCCACTCCTCGGGACTTGCAACAGATACGCAGTATTTT. Residues: CASIHSSGLATDTQYF.

The V and J genes are TRBV10-3 and TRBJ1-2, with D tentatively TRBD1 (5 bases). CDR3 length equals 13 residues. CDR1 is ENHRY and CDR2 is SYGVKD in the germline V gene. Between the trimmed V and J ends, which lost 7 bases and 4 bases, there was a span of 13 bases. The CDR3 protein is CAIKTPGSYGYTF. CDR3 sequence (DNA): TGTGCCATCAAAACGCCAGGGAGCTATGGCTACACCTTC.

V is TRBV4-3 and J is TRBJ2-4; no reliable D call. The ends were cut back, 0 bases at V and 0 bases at J, with 9 bases in the middle. Germline loops: CDR1 LGHNA, CDR2 YSLEER. CDR3 length: 16 amino acids. CDR3 DNA sequence: TGCGCCAGCAGCCAAGATAGTGCCACAGCCAAAAACATTCAGTACTTC. Translation: CASSQDSATAKNIQYF.

The V gene is TRBV7-9, the J gene TRBJ2-7, with 9 bases lining up with TRBD1. The V segment lost 5 bases and the J segment 5 bases; nucleotides outside the gene matches: 10. Germline lookup yields CDR1 SEHNR and CDR2 FQNEAQ (reference sequence). The CDR3 covers 15 residues. The CDR3 DNA reads TGTGCCAGCAGCATGCGACAGGGGGTGGGCAACGAGCAGTACTTC. This gives the protein CASSMRQGVGNEQYF.